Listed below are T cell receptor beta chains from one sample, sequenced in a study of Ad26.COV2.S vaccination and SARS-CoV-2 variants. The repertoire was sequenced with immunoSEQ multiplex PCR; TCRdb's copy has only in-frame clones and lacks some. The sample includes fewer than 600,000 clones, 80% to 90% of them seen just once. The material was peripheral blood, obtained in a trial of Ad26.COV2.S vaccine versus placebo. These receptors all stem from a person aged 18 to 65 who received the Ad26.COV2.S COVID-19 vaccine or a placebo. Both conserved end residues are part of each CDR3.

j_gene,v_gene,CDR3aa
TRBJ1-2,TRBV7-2,CASSSRTGESGYTF
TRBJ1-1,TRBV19,CASSISAVNTEAFF
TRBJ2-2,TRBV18,CASSRLEQTGELFF
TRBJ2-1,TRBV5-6,CASRTSGGASYNEQFF
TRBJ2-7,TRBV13,CASSLKQGYEQYF
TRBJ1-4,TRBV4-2,CASSLGTAATNEKLFF
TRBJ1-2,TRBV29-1,CSADRDGYTF
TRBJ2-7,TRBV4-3,CASSRGLFYEQYF
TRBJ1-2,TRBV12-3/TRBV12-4,CASSFMNRNGYTF
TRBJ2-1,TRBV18,CASSPPFPANEQFF
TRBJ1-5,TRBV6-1,CASSELSTLSNQPQHF
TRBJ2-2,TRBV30,CAWGGTKTGLNTGELFF
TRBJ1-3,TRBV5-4,CASSTALGAGGNTIYF
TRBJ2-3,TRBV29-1,CSVVTQLVADTQYF
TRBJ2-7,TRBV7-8,CASSSSSYEQYF
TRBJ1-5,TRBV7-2,CASSLGQGKSEQPQHF
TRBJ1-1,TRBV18,CASSPDRLNTEAFF
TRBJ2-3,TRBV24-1,CATSGSGDTQYF
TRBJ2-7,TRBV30,CAGRQGPLYEQYF
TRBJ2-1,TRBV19,CASSYPLTGYNEQFF
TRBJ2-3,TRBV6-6,CASSYPEVEDTQYF
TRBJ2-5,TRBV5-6,CASSPTSGIGETQYF